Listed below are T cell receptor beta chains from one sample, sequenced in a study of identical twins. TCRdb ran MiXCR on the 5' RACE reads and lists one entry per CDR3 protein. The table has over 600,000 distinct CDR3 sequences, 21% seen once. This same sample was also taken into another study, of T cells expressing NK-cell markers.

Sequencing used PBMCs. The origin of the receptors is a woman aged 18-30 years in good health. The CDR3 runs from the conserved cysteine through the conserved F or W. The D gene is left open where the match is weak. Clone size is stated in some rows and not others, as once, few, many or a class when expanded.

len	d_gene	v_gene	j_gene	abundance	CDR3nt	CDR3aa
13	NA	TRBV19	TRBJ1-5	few	TGTGCCAGTAAACTTTGGAGGGATCAGCCCCAGCATTTT	CASKLWRDQPQHF
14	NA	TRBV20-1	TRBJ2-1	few	TGCAGTGCTAACAAGTACAGCTCCTACAATGAGCAGTTCTTC	CSANKYSSYNEQFF
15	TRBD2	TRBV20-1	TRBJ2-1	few	TGCAGCACTAGCGGGGGGGCTGTAAGAGGGAATGAGCAGTTCTTC	CSTSGGAVRGNEQFF
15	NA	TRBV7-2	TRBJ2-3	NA	TGTGCCAGCACAAGGAGGCGGGACCGCACAGATACGCAGTATTTT	CASTRRRDRTDTQYF
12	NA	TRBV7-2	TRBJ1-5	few	TGTGCCAGCAGCCCCTATGAGGGGCCCCAGCATTTT	CASSPYEGPQHF
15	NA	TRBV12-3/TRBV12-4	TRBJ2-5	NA	TGTGCCAGCAGTTTCCGGCGGTTACTTCAAGAGACCCAGTACTTC	CASSFRRLLQETQYF
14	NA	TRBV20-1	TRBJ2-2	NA	TGCAGTGCCTCCTTTGGAGGGGGGGGCGGGGAGCTGTTTTTT	CSASFGGGGGELFF
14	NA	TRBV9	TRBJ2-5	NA	TGTGCCAGCAGCGTGTGGGGGGCCCAAGAGACCCAGTACTTC	CASSVWGAQETQYF
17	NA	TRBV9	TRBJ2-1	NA	TGTGCCAGCAGCTCTAAATCCGGGGAGCGGGCCTACAATGAGCAGTTCTTC	CASSSKSGERAYNEQFF
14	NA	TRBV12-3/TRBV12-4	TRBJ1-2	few	TGTGCCAGCACCGCGACAGTAACCTACTATGGCTACACCTTC	CASTATVTYYGYTF
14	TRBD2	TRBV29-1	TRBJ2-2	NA	TGCAGCGTCGGGACTAGCGGGAGCGCCGGGGAGCTGTTTTTT	CSVGTSGSAGELFF
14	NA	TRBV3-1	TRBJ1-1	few	TGTGCCAGCAGCCAGACAGGAGGTTCAACTGAAGCTTTCTTT	CASSQTGGSTEAFF
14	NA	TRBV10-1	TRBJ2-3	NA	TGCGCCAGCAGTGAGTCAGGGTCGCCAGATACGCAGTATTTT	CASSESGSPDTQYF
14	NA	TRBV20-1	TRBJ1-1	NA	TGCAGTGCTAGAGGTGGGGGTGGTGGGACTGAAGCTTTCTTT	CSARGGGGGTEAFF
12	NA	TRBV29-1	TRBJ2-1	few	TGCAGCGTTGAAATTCCCTACAATGAGCAGTTCTTC	CSVEIPYNEQFF
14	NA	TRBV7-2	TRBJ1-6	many	TGTGCCAGCAGCTTATCAGGGTTTAATTCACCCCTCCACTTT	CASSLSGFNSPLHF
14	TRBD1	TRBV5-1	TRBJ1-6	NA	TGCGCCAGCAGCGTCGAGCAGGGGGCTTCACCCCTCCACTTT	CASSVEQGASPLHF
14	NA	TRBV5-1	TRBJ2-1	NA	TGCGCCAGCAGCATCCTCGCCGCGAACAATGAGCAGTTCTTC	CASSILAANNEQFF
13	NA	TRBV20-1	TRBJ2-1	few	TGCAGTGCTAGCGGGACCGCCTACAATGTGCAGTTCTTC	CSASGTAYNVQFF
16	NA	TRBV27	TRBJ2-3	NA	TGTGCCAGCAGACGGGGCGTAGCGGATAGCACAGATACGCAGTATTTT	CASRRGVADSTDTQYF
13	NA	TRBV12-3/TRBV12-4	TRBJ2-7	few	TGTGCCAGCACTAAGACAGACTCCTACGAGCAGTACTTC	CASTKTDSYEQYF
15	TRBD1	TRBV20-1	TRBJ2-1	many	TGCAGTGCTAGATCCCCGTGGACAGGGGACAATGAGCAGTTCTTC	CSARSPWTGDNEQFF
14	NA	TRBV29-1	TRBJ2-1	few	TGCAGCGTCCCGGAGGATGTGGCAAACAATGAGCAGTTCTTC	CSVPEDVANNEQFF
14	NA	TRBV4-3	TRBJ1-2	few	TGCGCCAGCAGCCCCGTTGGGGGGTCCTATGGCTACACCTTC	CASSPVGGSYGYTF
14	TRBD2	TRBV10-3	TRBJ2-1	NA	TGTGCCATAGCGGGAGGGCAGTCCTACAATGAGCAGTTCTTC	CAIAGGQSYNEQFF
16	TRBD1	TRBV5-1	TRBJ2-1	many	TGCGCCAGCACCCGGAGGACAGGGGATTACTACAATGAGCAGTTCTTC	CASTRRTGDYYNEQFF
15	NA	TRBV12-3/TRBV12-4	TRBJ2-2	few	TGTGCCAGCAGTTCGGGAGCCTCGAACACCGGGGAGCTGTTTTTT	CASSSGASNTGELFF
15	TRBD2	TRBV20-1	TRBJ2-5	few	TGCAGTGCCTATTCTGGCGGGAGGGCCACAGAGACCCAGTACTTC	CSAYSGGRATETQYF
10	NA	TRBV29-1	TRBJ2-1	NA	TGCAGCGTTCTAGTAAATGAGCAGTTCTTC	CSVLVNEQFF
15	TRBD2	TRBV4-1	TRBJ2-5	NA	TGCGCCAGCAGCCTTAGCGGGGCGCCGGTGGAGACCCAGTACTTC	CASSLSGAPVETQYF
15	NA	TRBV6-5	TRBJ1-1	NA	TGTGCCAGCAGTTACGGGGGGATTGGTGACACTGAAGCTTTCTTT	CASSYGGIGDTEAFF
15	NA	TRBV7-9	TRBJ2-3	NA	TGTGCCAGCAGCTTAGTAGTCTTGGACACCCTTACGCAGTATTTT	CASSLVVLDTLTQYF
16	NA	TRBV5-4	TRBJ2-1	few	TGTGCCAGCAGCTTGGGAGGTGGGACCCGGGTGAATGAGCAGTTCTTC	CASSLGGGTRVNEQFF
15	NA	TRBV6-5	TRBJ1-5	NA	TGTGCCAGCAGTTCGTCCGGGAGCGGAGGCCCGCCCCAGCATTTT	CASSSSGSGGPPQHF
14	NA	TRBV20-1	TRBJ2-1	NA	TGCAGTGCTACCGGGACTTCGAGGGGCAATGAGCAGTTCTTC	CSATGTSRGNEQFF
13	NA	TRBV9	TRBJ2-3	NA	TGTGCCAGCAGCTCCTCCAGCAAAGATACGCAGTATTTT	CASSSSSKDTQYF
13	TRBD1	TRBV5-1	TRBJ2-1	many	TGCGCCAGCAGTTTGGACAGGGGGAATGAGCAGTTCTTC	CASSLDRGNEQFF